This T cell receptor beta chain was profiled in a study of neurological immune-mediated disorders. Regarding time point: longitudinal time-point 3. Preparation of the unsorted libraries drew on 2 million PBMCs stored at -80 C. The CDR3 extends over 14 amino acids. Trimming removed 7 bases at V and 2 bases at J, with 13 bases between. In germline, CDR1 is MNHNS, CDR2 SASEGT. The authors produced cDNA by 5'RACE using 10-nucleotide random UMIs. TCRdb processed the 5' RACE reads anew with MiXCR; each CDR3 protein has one entry. The repertoire includes some 55,000 distinct CDR3 sequences, roughly 8.3% of them detected once, and roughly 2% sits in the top ten. The study's findings and limits: None of the CDR3 amino acid sequences in expanded clones turned up in more than one subject, which points to private repertoires in all groups. HTLV-1-associated myelopathy led in TCR clonal expansion, while multiple sclerosis ranked lowest, below healthy controls.

On this clonotype itself: What it recognizes is unknown. A clone one base away is much larger, so this may be a read error.

The sequence was collected from a woman between 40 and 55 years old in good health. This rearrangement joins TRBV6-1 to TRBJ2-3; a weak D match, TRBD1 (5 bases). The sample consisted of PBMCs. Here the CDR3 DNA reads TGTGCCAGCACCCTGGACGGACACACAGATACGCAGTATTTT. Amino acids: CASTLDGHTDTQYF.